This T cell receptor beta chain was sequenced for a study of blood T cell repertoires in COVID-19. The overall study: Samples representing acute and convalescent COVID-19 were sourced from the United States, Italy and Spain. Sample material is recorded as cDNA or gDNA derived from T cells, B-cell-depleted T cells, or PBMCs.

As handled by the study authors: Amplification from reference gene primers served as the basis for estimated nucleated cell counts. Assay: immunoSEQ multiplex PCR; the TCRdb copy retains only in-frame clones and omits some. Clonal size and the V and J genes are those of that table, whereas D and trimming came from the DNA. The sample lists hundreds of thousands of clones, roughly 88% occurring once. Patients at the Seattle site were enrolled during active infection and followed longitudinally. The CDR3 is 16 amino acids. The germline V gene has CDR1 MDHEN and CDR2 SYDVKM. V lost 5 bases to trimming and J lost 5 bases; unmatched junction nucleotides: 14.

The sequencing input was peripheral blood. The rearrangement joins TRBV28 to TRBJ2-5; 7 bases fit TRBD2. The sequence was obtained from a woman in her 70s with COVID-19, enrolled during active disease. CDR3 protein: CASSPPPRLAVETQYF. In DNA, the CDR3 is TGTGCCAGCAGTCCGCCCCCACGACTAGCAGTGGAGACCCAGTACTTC.